These 17 T cell receptor beta chains share one sample of origin, sequenced in a study of human T cells and chemical hapten exposure. One entry per CDR3 protein results from TCRdb running MiXCR on the RACE reads. The profile shows some 57,000 distinct CDR3 sequences, 9.5% to 10% of them singletons. Time point defined: patch test 2, 6 weeks after DPC sensitization. Treatment: therapeutic diphenylcyclopropenone sensitization with weekly scalp DPC. Sequenced here: whole blood, sampled in connection with sensitization to the hapten diphenylcyclopropenone (DPC). These receptors originate from a woman in her 50s with alopecia areata. Some clones in this sample may be carry-over from other donors' samples.

The chain uses TRBV4-3 and TRBJ2-3; 11 positions match TRBD2. V dropped 1 base and J dropped 9; count of bases not matched to a gene: 18. Germline CDR1 LGHNA, CDR2 YSLEER. The CDR3 loop spans 19 amino acids. The CDR3 bases are TGCGCCAGCAGCCAAGGTAGTATTTCCGGGACTAGCGGCGACCTGACGCAGTATTTT. Translated, it gives CASSQGSISGTSGDLTQYF.

This clonotype was counted a few times. The chain uses TRBV11-3 and TRBJ2-1, with D unresolved. V lost 5 bases, J lost 8 bases, and 19 bases lay in between. The CDR3 covers 15 residues. Germline-derived CDR1 and CDR2 are SGHNT and YENEEA. The CDR3 sequence is CASSPGPVPGDEQFF. CDR3 in DNA: TGTGCCAGCAGCCCCGGACCAGTTCCTGGGGATGAGCAGTTCTTC.

The rearrangement uses TRBV18 and TRBJ1-5, with D maybe TRBD1 (6 bases). V was clipped by 0 bases and J by 1 base, with 10 bases between them. Per the germline V gene, CDR1 is KGHSH and CDR2 is LQKENI. This CDR3 contains 16 residues. CDR3 nucleotide sequence: TGTGCCAGCTCACCACCGGGGGGGCGAAGCAATCAGCCCCAGCATTTT. It specifies CASSPPGGRSNQPQHF.

This clonotype is classed as medium-sized (0.01 to 0.1%). The rearrangement joins TRBV7-2 to TRBJ1-1; a possible D gene is TRBD1 (6 bases). The CDR3 spans 13 residues. The V end lost 8 bases, the J end lost 1 base, and 11 bases lay between the germline ends. Germline CDR1 and CDR2: SGHTA and FQGNSA. CDR3 protein: CASSLDRNTEAFF. DNA for the CDR3: TGTGCCAGCTCACTGGACAGGAACACTGAAGCTTTCTTT.

This clonotype was observed at least ten times. At one end, the junction sequence differs from germline, possibly due to a read error. J is TRBJ2-5 and V is TRBV7-7; perhaps TRBD2 as D (5 bases). This CDR3 is built from 14 residues. Per germline, CDR1 SSHAT and CDR2 FNYEAQ (reference sequence). CDR3 sequence (DNA): TGTGCTAGCAGCTATCTACTAGGCCAAGAGACCCAGTACTTC. It yields the protein CASSYLLGQETQYF.

This clonotype was seen only a few times. V gene TRBV6-5 combines with J gene TRBJ2-1, with a tentative D call TRBD2 (6 bases). Germline V CDR1 and CDR2: MNHEY, SVGAGI. The CDR3 is 14 amino acids. The V end was cut by 2 bases, the J end by 8 bases, with 13 bases between. For the CDR3, the DNA is TGTGCCAGCAGTTACCGGGGGAGAGGGGATGAGCAGTTCTTC. Its translation is CASSYRGRGDEQFF.

In this sample, this clonotype turned up a few times. The chain joins TRBV20-1 to TRBJ2-7; D remains ambiguous. CDR1 is DFQATT and CDR2 is SNEGSKA in the germline V gene (reference sequence). The CDR3 runs 12 residues. CDR3 sequence reads: CRAMRDSYEQYF. The CDR3 DNA follows: TGCAGGGCCATGAGAGACTCCTACGAGCAGTACTTC.

CDR3 loop: CSVVWWNSQETQYF. The CDR3 region has the DNA TGCAGCGTTGTCTGGTGGAACAGCCAAGAGACCCAGTACTTC. The chain combines TRBV29-1 with TRBJ2-5; no clear D gene. Germline CDR1 SQVTM, CDR2 ANQGSEA. Trimming shortened V by 4 bases and J by 1 base, and 13 bases separated the two germline ends. This CDR3 spans 14 amino acids.

The table lists this clonotype with many counts. CDR3: CASSLDQGAGQPQHF. Here the CDR3 DNA reads TGTGCCAGCAGCTTAGATCAGGGGGCCGGACAGCCCCAGCATTTT. The chain links TRBV11-2 to TRBJ1-5; 8 positions agree with TRBD1. J lost 7 bases, V lost 0 bases, and 5 bases had no gene match. The CDR3 extends over 15 amino acids. Germline values: CDR1 SGHAT, CDR2 FQNNGV.

This clonotype showed up many times. The chain combines TRBV5-1 with TRBJ2-1; the D call may be TRBD1 or TRBD2 (6 bases each). V lost 0 bases, J lost 4 bases, and 11 bases lay in between. This CDR3 spans 15 amino acids. The germline V gene encodes CDR1 SGHRS and CDR2 YFSETQ. CDR3 in DNA: TGCGCCAGCAGCTTGGGCGGGACACCTTACAATGAGCAGTTCTTC. Residues: CASSLGGTPYNEQFF.

This clonotype was observed at least ten times. The genes are TRBV20-1 and TRBJ1-1; D perhaps matches TRBD1 (6 bases). There are 14 residues in the CDR3. Germline V gene sequence: CDR1 DFQATT, CDR2 SNEGSKA (reference sequence). V was shortened by 6 bases and J by 0 bases, with 14 bases between the two germline ends. This CDR3 reads CSAPRGQLNTEAFF. The DNA for the CDR3 is TGCAGTGCACCTCGCGGACAGCTGAACACTGAAGCTTTCTTT.

This clonotype was recorded many times. The V gene is TRBV7-9, the J gene TRBJ1-3; the D is unclear. CDR1 and CDR2 from the germline V gene are SEHNR and FQNEAQ (reference sequence). The CDR3 contains 16 residues. V was clipped by 5 bases and J by 2 bases, with 16 bases between them. In DNA form, the CDR3 reads TGTGCCAGCAGCCTCCAAGCGTTAACCCCTGGAAACACCATATATTTT. Amino acid sequence: CASSLQALTPGNTIYF.

This clonotype was counted a few times. This chain links TRBV5-1 with TRBJ2-2; unclear D gene. CDR1 is SGHRS, CDR2 YFSETQ, per germline. The CDR3 totals 14 residues. V lost 3 bases to trimming and J lost 5 bases, with 11 bases between them. CDR3 coding DNA: TGCGCCAGCAGCTCCGGAACTGAAACCGGGGAGCTGTTTTTT. This gives the protein CASSSGTETGELFF.

V and J are TRBV12-3 or TRBV12-4 and TRBJ2-3; D is ambiguous. V lost 2 bases, J lost 4 bases, and 19 bases lay in between. This CDR3 is built from 17 residues. CDR3 coding DNA: TGTGCCAGCAGTTTAAAAGTGCTCGGCAGACCCGCAGATACGCAGTATTTT. This encodes CASSLKVLGRPADTQYF.

This clonotype was seen repeatedly, ten times or more. The genes are TRBV7-2 and TRBJ2-2; tentatively, D is TRBD1 or TRBD2 (5 bases each). Between the trimmed V and J ends, which lost 6 bases and 0 bases, there was a span of 11 bases. CDR3 length: 15 amino acids. Per the germline V gene, CDR1 is SGHTA and CDR2 is FQGNSA. The chain's CDR3 is CASRMGTANTGELFF. The CDR3 coding sequence is TGTGCCAGCAGAATGGGGACCGCGAACACCGGGGAGCTGTTTTTT.

This chain joins TRBV5-5 and TRBJ1-4; the D gene is possibly TRBD1 (6 bases). Per germline, CDR1 SGHKS and CDR2 YYEKEE (reference sequence). Trimming pared 3 bases from V and 7 bases from J, leaving 22 bases between. The CDR3 loop spans 17 amino acids. The CDR3 region is CASSSNERDTWFEKLFF. CDR3 DNA sequence: TGTGCCAGCAGCTCGAACGAACGGGACACTTGGTTTGAAAAACTGTTTTTT.

The chain links TRBV11-1 to TRBJ2-3; D gene ambiguous. Germline CDR1 reads SGHAT; CDR2 reads FQDESV (reference sequence). V lost 3 bases, J lost 3 bases, and 10 bases lay in between. CDR3 length: 14 residues. In nucleotides, the CDR3 is TGTGCCAGCAGCTTTGAACATGGGACAGATACGCAGTATTTT. Amino acid sequence: CASSFEHGTDTQYF.